A single sample gave rise to the 3 T cell receptor beta chains below, sequenced in a study of CD8+CD57+ T cells in acquired aplastic anemia. Genomic DNA templated the TCR beta VDJ and CDR3 profiling. TCRdb analysed the reads with MiXCR anew, one entry per CDR3 protein. The sample lists fewer than 200,000 distinct CDR3 sequences; roughly two thirds were seen once. It was patients with CD8+CD57+ cell expansion by flow cytometry who were chosen for sequencing. Sequencing input: sorted CD4+, CD8+, or CD8+CD57+ T cells (not recorded which) from PBMCs. The receptors stem from a human donor with aplastic anemia.

This chain links TRBV7-9 with TRBJ2-5; weak D call: TRBD1 (5 bases). CDR1 and CDR2 (germline): SEHNR, FQNEAQ (reference sequence). The CDR3 spans 11 residues. The chain's CDR3 is CSGQNQETQYF. CDR3 DNA sequence: TGTTCAGGGCAGAACCAAGAGACCCAGTACTTC. The whole variable domain, remainder taken from reference TRBV7-9 and TRBJ2-5, is DTGVSQNPRHKITKRGQNVTFRCDPISEHNRLYWYRQTLGQGPEFLTYFQNEAQLEKSRLLSDRFSAERPKGSFSTLEIQRTEQGDSAMYLCSGQNQETQYFGPGTRLLVL.

The chain links TRBV7-8 to TRBJ2-5; TRBD2 matches 10 bases. CDR1 is SGHVS, CDR2 FQNEAQ, per germline. This CDR3 comprises 14 residues. The trim removed 5 bases at V and 5 bases at J, leaving 5 bases unmatched. CDR3 DNA: TGTGCCAGCAGCCCAGGACTAGCGGCTGAGACCCAGTACTTC. Amino acid sequence: CASSPGLAAETQYF.

V gene TRBV20-1 combines with J gene TRBJ1-1, with 10 bases lining up with TRBD1. J gave up 7 bases and V 4 bases, and 12 bases lay outside the gene matches. The CDR3 contains 15 residues. The germline CDR1 and CDR2 sequences are DFQATT and SNEGSKA (reference sequence). The DNA for the CDR3 is TGCAGTGCTACCATGGGACAGGGGTGGGGCAATGAAGCTTTCTTT. Amino acid sequence: CSATMGQGWGNEAFF.